Below, 25 T cell receptor beta chains from the same sample are listed, as sequenced in a study of blood T cell repertoires in COVID-19. Using immunoSEQ multiplex PCR, the repertoire was profiled, and TCRdb retains in-frame clones only, with some absent. The sample has 250,000 or so clones, 83% seen once. Sequenced material: PBMCs or T cells enriched from blood (not recorded which). These receptor sequences come from a woman between 40 and 50 years old who had been exposed to COVID-19.

The genes are TRBV19 and TRBJ1-5; no firm D call. Trimming left V 9 bases short and J 6 bases short, with 15 bases between. CDR1 and CDR2 (germline): LNHDA, SQIVND (reference sequence). This CDR3 has 13 residues. CDR3 nucleotides: TGTGCCAGCCGAACTAGGGAGGGTCAGCCCCAGCATTTT. The encoded protein is CASRTREGQPQHF. Drawing the rest from reference TRBV19 and TRBJ1-5, the complete variable domain is DGGITQSPKYLFRKEGQNVTLSCEQNLNHDAMYWYRQDPGQGLRLIYYSQIVNDFQKGDIAEGYSVSREKKESFPLTVTSAQKNPTAFYLCASRTREGQPQHFGDGTRLSIL.

The genes are TRBV5-5 and TRBJ1-5, with D unclear. Trimming pared 1 base from V and 1 base from J, leaving 3 bases between. Looked up from germline, CDR1 is SGHKS and CDR2 is YYEKEE (reference sequence). The CDR3 has 13 amino acids. The DNA for the CDR3 is TGTGCCAGCAGCTTGAGCAGCAATCAGCCCCAGCATTTT. Its translation: CASSLSSNQPQHF.

This clone was seen only a few times. The chain carries TRBV18 and TRBJ1-1, with D possibly TRBD1 on 5 matching bases. The CDR3 extends over 16 amino acids. V lost 6 bases and J 0 bases, leaving 17 bases between the germline ends. Germline V gene lookup returns CDR1 KGHSH and CDR2 LQKENI. CDR3 bases: TGTGCCAGCTCTGTCCTGGGGGGGACCATGAACACTGAAGCTTTCTTT. This gives the protein CASSVLGGTMNTEAFF. Together with reference TRBV18 and TRBJ1-1, the CDR3 gives the full variable domain: NAGVMQNPRHLVRRRGQEARLRCSPMKGHSHVYWYRQLPEEGLKFMVYLQKENIIDESGMPKERFSAEFPKEGPSILRIQQVVRGDSAAYFCASSVLGGTMNTEAFFGQGTRLTVV.

The sample holds one count of this clone. V and J are TRBV6-1 and TRBJ1-1, with 8 positions matching TRBD1. The J segment lost 1 base and the V segment lost 3 bases, leaving 1 base of the junction unmatched. Looked up from germline, CDR1 is MNHNS and CDR2 is SASEGT. The CDR3 consists of 14 residues. The CDR3 sequence is CASSDRGRNTEAFF. CDR3 sequence (DNA): TGTGCCAGCAGTGACAGGGGGCGGAACACTGAAGCTTTCTTT.

To note about this clone: This sample also contains other DNA sequences that code for the same CDR3. This CDR3 reads CASSLGGAGVLQETQYF. CDR3 sequence (DNA): TGCGCCAGCAGCTTGGGGGGTGCGGGGGTATTACAAGAGACCCAGTACTTC. This chain links TRBV5-1 with TRBJ2-5, with 7 bases matching TRBD2. Germline CDR1 reads SGHRS; CDR2 reads YFSETQ. The trim removed 0 bases at V and 2 bases at J, leaving 10 bases unmatched. The CDR3 has 17 residues. The variable domain in full, with the rest retrieved from reference TRBV5-1 and TRBJ2-5, is KAGVTQTPRYLIKTRGQQVTLSCSPISGHRSVSWYQQTPGQGLQFLFEYFSETQRNKGNFPGRFSGRQFSNSRSEMNVSTLELGDSALYLCASSLGGAGVLQETQYFGPGTRLLVL.

The V and J genes are TRBV5-6 and TRBJ2-7; a weak D match, TRBD1 (6 bases). There are 15 residues in the CDR3. V lost 4 bases, J lost 5 bases, and 19 bases lay in between. CDR1 is SGHDT and CDR2 is YYEEEE in the germline V gene. The CDR3 here is CASSRPSPGGHEQYF. Here the CDR3 DNA reads TGTGCCAGCAGCCGCCCCAGCCCTGGGGGCCACGAGCAGTACTTC.

The J gene is TRBJ1-3, the V gene TRBV9, with a tentative D call TRBD1 (5 bases). The germline gives CDR1 SGDLS, CDR2 YYNGEE. Trimming cost V 4 bases and J 4 bases, with 15 bases left between them. The CDR3 loop spans 15 amino acids. CDR3 DNA sequence: TGTGCCAGCAGCCCGTATGGGGGGTCGGGAAACACCATATATTTT. Its protein product is CASSPYGGSGNTIYF.

This chain connects TRBV6-1 to TRBJ2-3; 10 positions match TRBD2. The CDR3 contains 17 residues. Germline V gives CDR1 MNHNS, CDR2 SASEGT. The V segment lost 0 bases and the J segment 1 base; nucleotides outside the gene matches: 4. The CDR3 coding sequence is TGTGCCAGCAGTGAAGCAGGGCTAGCGGGGGGCACAGATACGCAGTATTTT. It is translated as CASSEAGLAGGTDTQYF.

This chain links TRBV5-4 with TRBJ2-3; D is perhaps TRBD2 (7 bases). This CDR3 is built from 16 residues. Between the trimmed V and J ends, which lost 4 bases and 2 bases, there was a span of 17 bases. Germline values: CDR1 SGHNT, CDR2 YYREEE (reference sequence). The CDR3 loop reads CASSEPGAGVTDTQYF. CDR3 in DNA: TGTGCCAGCAGCGAACCGGGGGCGGGGGTCACAGATACGCAGTATTTT.

The chain uses TRBV7-3 and TRBJ2-2; D gene unclear. Germline lookup yields CDR1 SGHTA and CDR2 FQGTGA. The V end was cut by 2 bases, the J end by 3 bases, with 10 bases between. This CDR3 region has 15 residues. The CDR3 reads CASSLWSSDTGELFF. In DNA form, the CDR3 reads TGTGCCAGCAGCTTATGGTCGTCGGACACCGGGGAGCTGTTTTTT.

This clone was counted once. The genes are TRBV18 and TRBJ1-5, with 8 positions matching TRBD1. CDR3 size: 13 residues. The germline CDR1 and CDR2 sequences are KGHSH and LQKENI. Germline trimming cut 8 bases from V and 5 bases from J; bases unmatched to any gene: 5. The CDR3 nucleotides read TGTGCCAGCACCCAGGGGGCAGATCAGCCCCAGCATTTT. Its protein is CASTQGADQPQHF.

This chain connects TRBV3-1 (or the pseudogene TRBV3-2) to TRBJ1-1; D gene uncertain. The CDR3 loop spans 12 amino acids. Trimming took 1 base from V and 6 from J, leaving 6 bases between them. The germline V gene has CDR1 LGHDT and CDR2 YNNKEL (reference sequence). This CDR3 reads CASSQGLSEAFF. The CDR3, as DNA: TGTGCCAGCAGCCAAGGACTCTCTGAAGCTTTCTTT.

This clone showed up many times. V and J are TRBV24-1 and TRBJ2-2; a possible D gene is TRBD1 (7 bases). V shed 5 bases and J shed 4 bases, with 10 bases lying between them. The CDR3 runs to 14 residues. Germline assignment: CDR1 KGHDR and CDR2 SFDVKD. CDR3 in amino acids: CATSVQGGTGELFF. In nucleotides, the CDR3 is TGTGCCACCAGTGTGCAGGGGGGCACCGGGGAGCTGTTTTTT.

About this clone: The DNA is left out, because the CDR3 cannot be placed on it with certainty; the CDR3 is given as TCRdb lists it. This chain joins TRBV7-5 and TRBJ2-3; the D call in the table, TRBD1, was not verified against the DNA. TRBV7-5 is recorded as a pseudogene. Counting both end residues, the CDR3 totals 17 amino acids. The CDR3 sequence is CARSLDWGTGAPDTQYF.

This clone showed up just once. CDR3 protein: CSVVGDRDTGELFF. The CDR3 coding sequence is TGCAGCGTTGTGGGGGACAGGGACACCGGGGAGCTGTTTTTT. The chain links TRBV29-1 to TRBJ2-2; 9 positions agree with TRBD1. The V segment lost 4 bases and the J segment 3 bases; nucleotides outside the gene matches: 3. Germline V gene sequence: CDR1 SQVTM, CDR2 ANQGSEA. The CDR3 covers 14 residues.

The chain carries TRBV30 and TRBJ2-1; D uncertain. The CDR3 covers 15 residues. The V and J ends lost 3 bases and 3 bases respectively, with 15 bases between them. Germline V gene data show CDR1 as GTSNPN and CDR2 as SVGIG (reference sequence). The CDR3 DNA sequence: TGTGCCTGGAGCGCCGCGGTAGCTGGCTACAATGAGCAGTTCTTC. Its protein product is CAWSAAVAGYNEQFF.

This sequence joins TRBV4-1 and TRBJ1-5; D perhaps matches TRBD1 (5 bases). This CDR3 spans 17 amino acids. Trimming pared 0 bases from V and 9 bases from J, leaving 21 bases between. The germline V gene encodes CDR1 MGHRA and CDR2 YSYEKL. CDR3 in amino acids: CASSQDPGVTGLGPQHF. As DNA, the CDR3 is TGCGCCAGCAGCCAAGATCCGGGGGTCACCGGGTTGGGGCCCCAGCATTTT.

The chain is built from TRBV3-1 (or the pseudogene TRBV3-2) and TRBJ2-3; 11 bases map to TRBD1. V was clipped by 5 bases and J by 4 bases; unmatched bases: 8. CDR1 LGHDT and CDR2 YNNKEL come from the germline V gene (reference sequence). The CDR3 is 16 residues long. CDR3 in amino acids: CASSSRDRGKSDTQYF. The DNA for the CDR3 is TGTGCCAGCAGCTCCCGGGACAGGGGGAAGTCAGATACGCAGTATTTT.

This chain joins TRBV4-3 and TRBJ1-6; TRBD1 matches at 8 bases. The germline CDR1 and CDR2 sequences are LGHNA and YSLEER. The CDR3 sequence is 16 residues long. With 3 bases clipped from V and 4 bases from J, the junction kept 5 bases outside the gene matches. CDR3 DNA: TGCGCCAGCAGCCAGCGCAGGGGGCTGTATAATTCACCCCTCCACTTT. This translates into CASSQRRGLYNSPLHF.

The chain carries TRBV14 and TRBJ2-7, with D perhaps TRBD2 (6 bases). The CDR3 has 16 residues. V lost 1 base, J lost 0 bases, and 13 bases lay in between. CDR1 and CDR2 (germline): SGHDN, FVKESK. CDR3 sequence reads: CASSQVLGLHSYEQYF. The CDR3 nucleotides read TGTGCCAGCAGCCAAGTCCTGGGACTTCACTCCTACGAGCAGTACTTC.

CDR3 sequence: CASSPGQGVYGYTF. The CDR3 coding sequence is TGTGCCAGCAGCCCAGGACAGGGGGTCTATGGCTACACCTTC. The chain is built from TRBV6-6 and TRBJ1-2; 10 bases match TRBD1. J lost 4 bases, V lost 6 bases, and 5 bases had no gene match. Germline CDR1 MNHNY, CDR2 SVGAGI (reference sequence). The CDR3 sequence is 14 residues long.

The chain joins TRBV5-1 to TRBJ2-3, with TRBD1 matching over 12 bases. Germline V CDR1 and CDR2: SGHRS, YFSETQ. This CDR3 is 16 amino acids long. J lost 6 bases, V lost 4 bases, and 9 bases had no gene match. CDR3 sequence (DNA): TGCGCCAGCAGCAGGACCGGGACAGGGGGCCAGGATACGCAGTATTTT. It translates to CASSRTGTGGQDTQYF.

The CDR3 DNA is TGTGCCAGCAGCGAACAGACAAACACTGAAGCTTTCTTT. It codes for CASSEQTNTEAFF. This chain links TRBV27 with TRBJ1-1; D call uncertain. The germline V gene has CDR1 MNHEY and CDR2 SMNVEV (reference sequence). The CDR3 has 13 amino acids. Trimming removed 6 bases at V and 2 bases at J, with 10 bases between.

The genes are TRBV6-5 and TRBJ1-6; tentatively, D is TRBD1 (6 bases). Looked up from germline, CDR1 is MNHEY and CDR2 is SVGAGI. Trimming shortened V by 1 base and J by 8 bases, and 15 bases separated the two germline ends. This CDR3 has 16 amino acids. CDR3 in amino acids: CASSYFNRVSDSPLHF. The CDR3 DNA reads as TGTGCCAGCAGTTACTTTAACAGGGTATCAGATTCACCCCTCCACTTT.

The chain uses TRBV11-3 and TRBJ2-1; TRBD2 matches 8 bases. CDR3 size: 16 residues. The germline gives CDR1 SGHNT, CDR2 YENEEA. V dropped 1 base and J dropped 3; count of bases not matched to a gene: 5. DNA for the CDR3: TGTGCCAGCAGCTTAGGGGGACTAGGGATCTACAATGAGCAGTTCTTC. Protein sequence: CASSLGGLGIYNEQFF.